Listed below are T cell receptor beta chains from one sample, sequenced in a study of blood T cell repertoires in COVID-19. Produced via immunoSEQ multiplex PCR; TCRdb's table is partial and in-frame only. Among over 150,000 clones listed, approximately 90% were seen once. Sequencing was performed on peripheral blood. The source of these receptors is a man aged 18 to 30 who had recovered from COVID-19. Both conserved end residues are part of each CDR3. Part of the rows lack a size; the others show once, few, many or a class for expanded clones.

>TRBV3-1/TRBV3-2|TRBJ2-1|NA
CASSLLSTSGSYEQFF
>TRBV5-4|TRBJ1-6|NA
CASSAPGQTNSPLHF
>TRBV10-3|TRBJ1-1|NA
CAIRGQGDTEAFF
>TRBV2|TRBJ2-7|NA
CASKGGAGDYEQYF
>TRBV7-2|TRBJ2-1|NA
CASSLRAGSYYNEQFF
>TRBV18|TRBJ2-5|NA
CASSQGQGGQETQYF
>TRBV5-1|TRBJ2-2|NA
CASSWEREGNTGELFF
>TRBV21-1|TRBJ1-6|once
CASSKTLPRDIYNSPLHF
>TRBV2|TRBJ1-2|few
CASKVTYIRGGYTF
>TRBV27|TRBJ2-5|NA
CASGGQGQGETQYF
>TRBV24-1|TRBJ2-7|NA
CATMGGDYEQYF
>TRBV5-8|TRBJ2-5|NA
CASSPRVGYRTQYF